This T cell receptor (beta chain) was sequenced during a study of blood T cell repertoires in COVID-19. Background on the study: Nucleic acid was either cDNA or gDNA, and it came from T cells, B-cell-depleted T cells, or PBMCs.

In the source study's methods: Estimation of nucleated cell counts was performed using reference gene primer amplification. Data came from immunoSEQ multiplex PCR; TCRdb stores just in-frame clones and leaves some out. The DNA gave D and trimming, while V, J and clone size come from that table. The table records 150,000 to 200,000 clones, about 74% of them present only once. The CDR3 is made up of 15 amino acids. Germline lookup yields CDR1 SGHRS and CDR2 YFSETQ. V was pared by 0 bases and J by 5 bases, with 7 bases of the junction left unmatched. The chain combines TRBV5-1 with TRBJ2-5; 7 bases fit TRBD1. This clonotype was sampled from a woman of 80 years or more with acute or convalescent COVID-19. Input material: peripheral blood. The CDR3 here is CASSLAGTAAETQYF. The CDR3 DNA reads TGCGCCAGCAGCTTGGCCGGGACAGCCGCGGAGACCCAGTACTTC.